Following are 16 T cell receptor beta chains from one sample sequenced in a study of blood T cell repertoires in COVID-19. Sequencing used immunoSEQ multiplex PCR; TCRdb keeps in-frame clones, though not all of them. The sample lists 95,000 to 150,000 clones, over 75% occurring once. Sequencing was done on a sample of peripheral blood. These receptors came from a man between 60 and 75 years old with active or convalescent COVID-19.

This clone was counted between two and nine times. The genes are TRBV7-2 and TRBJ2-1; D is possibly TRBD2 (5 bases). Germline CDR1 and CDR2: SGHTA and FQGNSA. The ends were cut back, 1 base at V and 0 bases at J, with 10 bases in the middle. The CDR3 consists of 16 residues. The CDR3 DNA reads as TGTGCCAGCAGCTTAGGAGGGCGGAGCTCCTACAATGAGCAGTTCTTC. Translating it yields CASSLGGRSSYNEQFF.

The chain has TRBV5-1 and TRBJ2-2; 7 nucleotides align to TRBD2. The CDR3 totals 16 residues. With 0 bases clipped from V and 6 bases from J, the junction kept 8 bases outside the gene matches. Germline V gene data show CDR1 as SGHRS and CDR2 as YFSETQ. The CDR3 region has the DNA TGCGCCAGCAGCTTGGCCTGGGAGGGCCCCGCCGGGGAGCTGTTTTTT. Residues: CASSLAWEGPAGELFF.

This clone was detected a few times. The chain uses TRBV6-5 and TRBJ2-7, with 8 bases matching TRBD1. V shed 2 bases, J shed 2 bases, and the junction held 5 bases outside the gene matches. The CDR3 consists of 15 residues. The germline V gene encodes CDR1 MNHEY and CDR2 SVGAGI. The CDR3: CASSYAQGGPYEQYF. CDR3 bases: TGTGCCAGCAGTTACGCACAGGGGGGCCCCTACGAGCAGTACTTC.

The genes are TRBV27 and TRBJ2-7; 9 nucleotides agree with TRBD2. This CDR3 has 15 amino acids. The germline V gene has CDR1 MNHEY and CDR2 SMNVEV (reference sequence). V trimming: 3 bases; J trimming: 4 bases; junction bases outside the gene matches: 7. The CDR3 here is CASSFRREGPYEQYF. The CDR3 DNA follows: TGTGCCAGCAGTTTCAGGCGGGAGGGCCCGTACGAGCAGTACTTC.

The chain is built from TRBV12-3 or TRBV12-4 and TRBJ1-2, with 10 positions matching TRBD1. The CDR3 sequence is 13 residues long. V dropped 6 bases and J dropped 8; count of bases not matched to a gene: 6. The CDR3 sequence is CASSWDRGNGYTF. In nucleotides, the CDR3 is TGTGCCAGCAGCTGGGACAGGGGAAACGGCTACACCTTC.

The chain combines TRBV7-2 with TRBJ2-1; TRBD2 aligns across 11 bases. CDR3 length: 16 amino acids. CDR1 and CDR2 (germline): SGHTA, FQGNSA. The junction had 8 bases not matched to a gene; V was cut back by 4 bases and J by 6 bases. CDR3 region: CASSSAMLAGGNEQFF. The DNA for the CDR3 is TGTGCCAGCAGCTCGGCAATGCTAGCGGGAGGCAATGAGCAGTTCTTC.

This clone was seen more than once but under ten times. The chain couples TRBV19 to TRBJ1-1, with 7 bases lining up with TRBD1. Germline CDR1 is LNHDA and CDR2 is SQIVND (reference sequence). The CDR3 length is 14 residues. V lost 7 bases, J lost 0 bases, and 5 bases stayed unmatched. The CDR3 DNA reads TGTGCCAGTACCCCGACAGGGATGAACACTGAAGCTTTCTTT. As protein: CASTPTGMNTEAFF.

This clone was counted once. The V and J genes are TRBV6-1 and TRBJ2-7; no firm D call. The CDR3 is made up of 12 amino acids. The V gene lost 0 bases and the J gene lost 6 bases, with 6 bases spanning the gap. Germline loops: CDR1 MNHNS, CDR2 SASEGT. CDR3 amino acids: CASSEAGGEQYF. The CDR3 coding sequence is TGTGCCAGCAGTGAAGCAGGCGGCGAGCAGTACTTC.

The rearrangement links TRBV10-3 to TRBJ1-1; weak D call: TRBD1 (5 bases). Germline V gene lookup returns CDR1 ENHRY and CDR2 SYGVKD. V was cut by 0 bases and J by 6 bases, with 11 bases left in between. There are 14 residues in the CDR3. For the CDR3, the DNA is TGTGCCATCAGTGAGTCAACAGGAAGGTCTGAAGCTTTCTTT. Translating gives CAISESTGRSEAFF.

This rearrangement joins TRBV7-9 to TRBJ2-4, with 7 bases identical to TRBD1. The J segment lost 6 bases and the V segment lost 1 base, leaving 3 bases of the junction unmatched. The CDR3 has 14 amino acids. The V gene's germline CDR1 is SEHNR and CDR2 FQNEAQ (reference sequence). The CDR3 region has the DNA TGTGCCAGCAGCTTAGGGCCAGGGGGAAACATTCAGTACTTC. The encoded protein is CASSLGPGGNIQYF. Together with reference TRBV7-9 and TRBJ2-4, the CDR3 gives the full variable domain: DTGVSQNPRHKITKRGQNVTFRCDPISEHNRLYWYRQTLGQGPEFLTYFQNEAQLEKSRLLSDRFSAERPKGSFSTLEIQRTEQGDSAMYLCASSLGPGGNIQYFGAGTRLSVL.

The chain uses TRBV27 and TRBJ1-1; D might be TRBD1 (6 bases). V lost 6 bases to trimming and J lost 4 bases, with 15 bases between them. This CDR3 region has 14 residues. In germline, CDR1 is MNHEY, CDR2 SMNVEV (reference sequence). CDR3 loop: CASRITGTGTEAFF. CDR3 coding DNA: TGTGCCAGCAGAATCACAGGGACGGGCACTGAAGCTTTCTTT.

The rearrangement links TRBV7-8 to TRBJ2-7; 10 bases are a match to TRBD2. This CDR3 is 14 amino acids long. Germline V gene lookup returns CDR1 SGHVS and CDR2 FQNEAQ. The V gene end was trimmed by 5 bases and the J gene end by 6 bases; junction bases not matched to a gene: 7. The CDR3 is CASSSSRTSGEQYF. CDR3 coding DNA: TGTGCCAGCAGCAGCTCCAGGACTAGCGGCGAGCAGTACTTC.

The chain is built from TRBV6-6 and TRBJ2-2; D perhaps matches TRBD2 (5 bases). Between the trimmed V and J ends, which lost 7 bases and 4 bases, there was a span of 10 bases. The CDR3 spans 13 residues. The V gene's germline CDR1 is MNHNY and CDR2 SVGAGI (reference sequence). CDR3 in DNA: TGTGCCAGCATAAAAGGAGGCACCGGGGAGCTGTTTTTT. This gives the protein CASIKGGTGELFF.

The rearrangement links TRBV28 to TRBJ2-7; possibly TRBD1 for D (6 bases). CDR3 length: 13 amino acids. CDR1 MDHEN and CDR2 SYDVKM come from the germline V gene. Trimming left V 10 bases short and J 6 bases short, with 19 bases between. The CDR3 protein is CATSIGGSTEQYF. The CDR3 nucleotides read TGTGCCACCTCTATAGGGGGATCGACCGAGCAGTACTTC.

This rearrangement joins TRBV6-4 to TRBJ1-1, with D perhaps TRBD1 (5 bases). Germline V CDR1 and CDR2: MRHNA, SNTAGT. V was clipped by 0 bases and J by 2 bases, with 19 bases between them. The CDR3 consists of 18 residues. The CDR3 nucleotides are TGTGCCAGCAGTGACTCGGGGCGGGAGCCCAGGAGAAACACTGAAGCTTTCTTT. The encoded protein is CASSDSGREPRRNTEAFF.

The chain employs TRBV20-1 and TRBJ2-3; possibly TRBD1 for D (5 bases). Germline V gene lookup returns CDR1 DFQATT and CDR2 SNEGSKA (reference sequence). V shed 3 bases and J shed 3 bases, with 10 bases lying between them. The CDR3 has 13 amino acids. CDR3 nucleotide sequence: TGCAGTGCTAGTTCCCCAGGGACAGATACGCAGTATTTT. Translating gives CSASSPGTDTQYF.